This T cell receptor beta chain was documented in a study of blood T cell repertoires in COVID-19. Across the whole study: There were acute and convalescent COVID-19 samples, and they came from the United States, Italy and Spain. Nucleic acid was either cDNA or gDNA, and it came from T cells, B-cell-depleted T cells, or PBMCs.

Recovered participants had two consecutive negative NP/OP PCR tests, healthcare professional clearance, or symptom resolution. TCRdb's table, derived via immunoSEQ multiplex PCR, lists solely in-frame clones and lacks some. Here the sample spans hundreds of thousands of clones, 75% to 90% being singletons. The sequencing input was PBMCs or T cells enriched from blood (not recorded which). The sequence was collected from a man between 18 and 29 years old who had recovered from COVID-19.

The CDR3 DNA follows: TGTGCCACCAGCAGAAGGACGGACCACGTACTTGACAATAACGTGGCAGGGTACGAGCAGTACTTC. Translating gives CATSRRTDHVLDNNVAGYEQYF. The chain is built from TRBV15 and TRBJ2-7; a weak D match, TRBD1 (5 bases). CDR1 is LNHNV and CDR2 is YYDKDF in the germline V gene (reference sequence). Trimming took off 2 bases at V and 4 bases at J, with 36 bases between the two ends. This CDR3 region has 22 residues.